This is a list of T cell receptor beta chains from one sample in a study of T cell responses to AZD1222 COVID-19 vaccine. Data came from immunoSEQ multiplex PCR; TCRdb stores just in-frame clones and leaves some out. The table includes roughly 140,000 clones, approximately 90% detected once. The specimen was peripheral blood, collected 28 days after the second AZD1222 dose. These receptors all stem from an adult who received the AZD1222 COVID-19 vaccine. Both conserved end residues are part of each CDR3. D genes are given only for firm matches. Where a row states a size, it is once, few, many or the class of an expanded clone; other rows omit it.

clone_size d_call j_call v_call cdr3_aa
. . TRBJ1-1 TRBV5-1 CASSYDRLNTEAFF
. . TRBJ1-2 TRBV19 CASSPGQNGGYTF
. TRBD1 TRBJ1-2 TRBV5-6 CASSLPGQETNYGYTF
. . TRBJ2-7 TRBV6-5 CASITIGGEQYF
. . TRBJ1-4 TRBV9 CASSVGVYEKLFF
. . TRBJ2-3 TRBV3-1/TRBV3-2 CASSLLRDYTQYF
once . TRBJ1-4 TRBV7-9 CASSLGGEGEKLFF
once . TRBJ1-5 TRBV7-8 CASNLKSGGQPQHF
. . TRBJ1-5 TRBV7-2 CASSRGGGNQPQHF
. TRBD1 TRBJ1-2 TRBV5-1 CASSSRDRGHFNYGYTF
. . TRBJ1-1 TRBV18 CASSPYRDKNTEAFF
. . TRBJ1-2 TRBV6-2/TRBV6-3 CASSYSGRAGGYTF
. TRBD1 TRBJ1-4 TRBV6-5 CASSSGTGVREKLFF
. TRBD1 TRBJ1-4 TRBV3-1/TRBV3-2 CASSLRTGGGGEKLFF
. . TRBJ1-3 TRBV6-4 CASSDSGGGNTIYF
. . TRBJ2-1 TRBV1 CTSSHSGHQPREDEQFF
few TRBD2 TRBJ2-1 TRBV11-2 CASSLKRGGYPEQFF
. TRBD1 TRBJ1-2 TRBV19 CASSAQQGAPRNGYTF
. . TRBJ2-1 TRBV13 CASSQASENYNEQFF
. TRBD1 TRBJ1-2 TRBV7-9 CASSFGTGPGYTF
. TRBD1 TRBJ1-1 TRBV5-1 CASSAYRDRGTHTEAFF
many . TRBJ1-2 TRBV7-2 CASSLVVGGASNYGYTF
. . TRBJ1-5 TRBV28 CASSSSWKPQHF
. . TRBJ2-7 TRBV29-1 CSGWDILSYEQYF
. . TRBJ1-2 TRBV18 CASSPGFRENGYTF
. . TRBJ1-5 TRBV6-6 CASSPDTNQPQHF
. TRBD1 TRBJ1-4 TRBV9 CASSVGVTGTNEKLFF
. . TRBJ1-6 TRBV20-1 CSASMDSNSPLHF
. . TRBJ1-1 TRBV6-5 CASRQGKATEAFF
. . TRBJ1-3 TRBV5-1 CASSLSGVSGNTIYF
. . TRBJ1-2 TRBV18 CASSPARDYGYTF
. . TRBJ1-6 TRBV7-9 CASSLDNSPLHF
. . TRBJ1-1 TRBV12-5 CASGLVVGRESFF
once TRBD2 TRBJ2-5 TRBV5-6 CASSISGEPRKTQYF
few TRBD2 TRBJ2-1 TRBV28 CASSPSGGYNEQFF
. . TRBJ1-1 TRBV9 CASSVQGDTEAFF
. . TRBJ2-1 TRBV14 CASSRGPPRNNEQFF
. . TRBJ1-1 TRBV7-2 CATGGRGVNTEAFF
few . TRBJ1-2 TRBV20-1 CSANPWGYTF
. TRBD1 TRBJ2-7 TRBV7-9 CASSSGGHEQYF
. . TRBJ1-1 TRBV5-1 CASSLGGGVTEAFF
. . TRBJ1-5 TRBV10-3 CAISEAQSTASNQPQHF
. TRBD1 TRBJ1-2 TRBV10-3 CAISESQLGQGKGYTF
. . TRBJ1-1 TRBV3-1/TRBV3-2 CASSQDRQRGTEAFF
. TRBD2 TRBJ2-7 TRBV4-1 CASSQEGLAGGSYEQYF
once TRBD2 TRBJ2-5 TRBV24-1 CATSDFLSSGGETQYF
. . TRBJ1-5 TRBV4-1 CASSQGAGTQHF
. TRBD1 TRBJ1-5 TRBV18 CASSQEGASNQPQHF
. . TRBJ2-3 TRBV19 CASRLGGGAPDTQYF
. . TRBJ1-2 TRBV10-1 CASTWCWVRANYGYTF
once . TRBJ1-1 TRBV20-1 CSASVRENTEAFF